This T cell receptor beta chain emerged from a study of graft-versus-host responses after intestinal transplantation. This CDR3 contains 17 residues. Per the germline V gene, CDR1 is MGHRA and CDR2 is YSYEKL. The V segment lost 4 bases and the J segment 0 bases; nucleotides outside the gene matches: 7. TCRdb's table, derived via immunoSEQ multiplex PCR, lists solely in-frame clones and lacks some. This table has over 45,000 clones, over 85% appearing once. This rearrangement joins TRBV4-1 to TRBJ2-3; 10 nucleotides agree with TRBD2. Sequencing used PBMCs, obtained 26 days after transplant. The TCR comes from a human patient who received an intestinal transplant, so some T cells may come from the graft donor. CDR3 nucleotide sequence: TGCGCCAGCAGCCCGACATTAGCGGGGGGAAGCACAGATACGCAGTATTTT. Protein product: CASSPTLAGGSTDTQYF.